This T cell receptor (beta chain) was obtained from a study of cytomegalovirus exposure and HLA in healthy donors. The PCR was carried out with 60 Vbeta primers and 13 Jbeta primers. Profiling relied on immunoSEQ multiplex PCR, and the TCRdb table lists in-frame clones only, not all of them. This table has 90,000 to 120,000 clones, approximately 79% appearing once. Trimming stripped 0 bases from V and 8 bases from J, with 13 bases between. Germline-derived CDR1 and CDR2 are LGHNA and YSLEER. The CDR3 runs 15 residues. The donors (healthy individuals) were bone marrow donors. Findings and limits, study-wide: TCR beta V- and J-gene trimming was later associated with a missense DCLRE1C variant. Apparent HLA restriction characterized most CMV-associated TCR beta chains in a later analysis.

As regards this clone: No antigen is known for it.

The rearrangement uses TRBV4-3 and TRBJ1-4, with D unclear. Material: PBMCs. This sequence originates from a woman aged 40 to 50 in good health and CMV-seropositive. CDR3 nucleotides: TGCGCCAGCAGCCAAGATTTCTCCAGTGGCGAAAAACTGTTTTTT. Its protein is CASSQDFSSGEKLFF.